Listed below are T cell receptor beta chains from one sample, sequenced in a study of vaccination and CD4 T cells after COVID-19. These receptors' targets are unknown. TCRdb reanalysed the PCR reads using MiXCR and keeps one entry per CDR3 protein. The table shows about 20,000 distinct CDR3 sequences, with roughly 50% occurring only once. The material sequenced was CD4+ T cells from blood, cultured in vitro. These receptors were taken from a human donor who had recovered from COVID-19. The CDR3 runs from the conserved cysteine through the conserved F or W. A D gene is named only where the DNA matches it firmly. Size values are once, few and many counts, or a class for expanded clones, and some rows have none.

v_call	clone_size	d_call	j_call	cdr3_aa	cdr3_nt
TRBV6-1	NA	NA	TRBJ1-5	CASSRPSSNQPQHF	TGTGCCAGCAGTAGGCCTTCTAGCAATCAGCCCCAGCATTTT
TRBV6-1	NA	NA	TRBJ1-2	CGTGAIGYGYTF	TGTGGGACTGGGGCAATCGGTTATGGCTACACCTTC
TRBV5-1	NA	TRBD2	TRBJ2-5	CASSLVPSGTETQYF	TGCGCCAGCAGCTTGGTCCCTAGCGGGACGGAGACCCAGTACTTC
TRBV19	once	TRBD1	TRBJ2-7	CASSNQGAYEQYF	TGTGCCAGTAGTAATCAGGGGGCTTACGAGCAGTACTTC
TRBV6-1	NA	TRBD1	TRBJ1-2	CASSRDSRGGYTF	TGTGCCAGCAGTCGGGACAGCCGGGGAGGCTACACCTTC
TRBV27	few	TRBD1	TRBJ1-1	CASSFRDRGQPEAFF	TGTGCCAGCAGTTTCCGGGACAGGGGGCAGCCTGAAGCTTTCTTT
TRBV15	NA	NA	TRBJ1-3	CATSSDVFSGNTIYF	TGTGCCACCAGCAGCGACGTATTCTCTGGAAACACCATATATTTT
TRBV21-1	NA	NA	TRBJ1-5	CASSKEGIGGIPQHF	TGTGCCAGCAGCAAGGAGGGGATAGGGGGCATCCCCCAGCATTTT
TRBV27	NA	NA	TRBJ2-1	CASSLKVSRREQFF	TGTGCCAGCAGCCTAAAAGTAAGTCGACGAGAGCAGTTCTTC
TRBV24-1	NA	TRBD2	TRBJ2-1	CATRPSAGEFNEQFF	TGTGCCACCAGGCCTTCGGCGGGAGAATTCAATGAGCAGTTCTTC
TRBV7-6	NA	NA	TRBJ2-1	CASSSGLREQFF	TGTGCCAGCAGCTCAGGGCTCCGAGAGCAGTTCTTC
TRBV7-2	few	TRBD1	TRBJ1-5	CASSSKEGASQPQHF	TGTGCCAGCAGCTCCAAGGAGGGGGCGAGTCAGCCCCAGCATTTT
TRBV20-1	NA	TRBD2	TRBJ2-5	CSARDPTSGTETQYF	TGCAGTGCTAGAGATCCGACTAGCGGGACAGAGACCCAGTACTTC
TRBV6-1	few	NA	TRBJ1-3	CASSPTTDSGNTIYF	TGTGCCAGCAGCCCAACAACGGACAGCGGAAACACCATATATTTT
TRBV19	NA	NA	TRBJ2-5	CASSIGSPETQYF	TGTGCCAGTAGTATCGGGAGCCCGGAGACCCAGTACTTC
TRBV4-1	NA	NA	TRBJ1-5	CASSQTNTDQPQHF	TGCGCCAGCAGCCAAACTAACACGGATCAGCCCCAGCATTTT
TRBV7-9	NA	TRBD2	TRBJ2-1	CASSLSGRASYNEQFF	TGTGCCAGCAGCCTTAGCGGGAGGGCCTCCTACAATGAGCAGTTCTTC
TRBV4-1	NA	NA	TRBJ1-2	CASSQVRGSYGYTF	TGCGCCAGCAGCCAAGTCCGGGGGTCCTATGGCTACACCTTC
TRBV7-9	NA	NA	TRBJ1-2	CASSGRAMNYGYTF	TGTGCCAGCAGCGGACGGGCGATGAACTATGGCTACACCTTC
TRBV19	NA	TRBD1	TRBJ2-5	CASSIAPTGAQYF	TGTGCCAGTAGTATAGCCCCGACAGGGGCCCAGTACTTC
TRBV20-1	NA	TRBD1	TRBJ2-3	CSATPGQGYIDTQYF	TGCAGTGCTACTCCGGGACAGGGGTACATAGATACGCAGTATTTT
TRBV20-1	NA	NA	TRBJ1-2	CSASQGVGNYGYTF	TGCAGTGCTAGCCAGGGCGTAGGTAACTATGGCTACACCTTC
TRBV27	NA	TRBD2	TRBJ2-4	CASSPAGVRKNIQYF	TGTGCCAGCAGTCCAGCGGGAGTTCGAAAAAACATTCAGTACTTC
TRBV7-3	NA	TRBD1	TRBJ2-5	CASSGQGGQETQYF	TGTGCCAGCAGCGGACAGGGTGGACAAGAGACCCAGTACTTC
TRBV6-1	NA	NA	TRBJ1-5	CASHTGAYSNQPQHF	TGTGCCAGCCACACGGGGGCGTATAGCAATCAGCCCCAGCATTTT
TRBV7-2	NA	NA	TRBJ1-3	CASSLQAGEFQASGNTIYF	TGTGCCAGCAGCTTACAGGCAGGGGAATTTCAGGCCTCTGGAAACACCATATATTTT
TRBV20-1	NA	NA	TRBJ1-3	CSARPDRSSGNTIYF	TGCAGTGCTAGACCTGACAGGAGCTCTGGAAACACCATATATTTT
TRBV2	few	NA	TRBJ2-5	CASSEGVGGTQYF	TGTGCCAGCAGTGAAGGAGTGGGGGGGACCCAGTACTTC
TRBV7-9	few	NA	TRBJ1-4	CASSRSEGRGEKLFF	TGTGCCAGCAGCAGAAGTGAGGGTCGCGGGGAAAAACTGTTTTTT
TRBV12-3/TRBV12-4	NA	NA	TRBJ2-2	CASSAGTGELFF	TGTGCCAGCAGTGCCGGAACCGGGGAGCTGTTTTTT
TRBV6-1	NA	NA	TRBJ2-1	CASSEEGSRSFYNEQFF	TGTGCCAGCAGTGAAGAGGGTAGCAGAAGCTTTTACAATGAGCAGTTCTTC
TRBV20-1	few	NA	TRBJ2-3	CSARVSGFTDTQYF	TGCAGTGCTAGAGTCAGCGGGTTCACAGATACGCAGTATTTT
TRBV30	NA	TRBD1	TRBJ1-2	CAYINSGTGVEYGYTF	TGTGCCTACATAAACTCCGGGACAGGGGTAGAGTATGGCTACACCTTC
TRBV18	few	TRBD1	TRBJ2-5	CASSLGTGGETQYF	TGTGCCAGCTCACTTGGGACAGGGGGAGAGACCCAGTACTTC
TRBV6-1	NA	TRBD1	TRBJ1-6	CASRIAGGSSPLHF	TGTGCCAGCAGGATTGCAGGGGGCTCTTCACCCCTCCACTTT
TRBV29-1	NA	TRBD1	TRBJ2-3	CSGGTGGADTQYF	TGCAGCGGAGGGACAGGGGGCGCGGATACGCAGTATTTT
TRBV7-9	few	TRBD2	TRBJ2-1	CASSLGLAGGPDEQFF	TGTGCCAGCAGCTTAGGACTGGCGGGAGGGCCCGATGAGCAGTTCTTC
TRBV20-1	few	TRBD1	TRBJ2-7	CSARDSRAGGGEQYF	TGCAGTGCTAGAGATAGTCGGGCAGGGGGCGGCGAGCAGTACTTC
TRBV7-3	NA	NA	TRBJ1-2	CASSLGGAASGYTF	TGTGCCAGCAGCTTGGGGGGCGCCGCTAGTGGCTACACCTTC
TRBV18	NA	NA	TRBJ1-1	CASSEGMNTEAFF	TGTGCCAGCTCAGAGGGGATGAACACTGAAGCTTTCTTT
TRBV18	NA	NA	TRBJ2-3	CASSPPNGGDADTQYF	TGTGCCAGCTCACCACCGAACGGAGGGGACGCAGATACGCAGTATTTT
TRBV7-2	NA	NA	TRBJ2-7	CASSPDPSGAYEQYF	TGTGCCAGCAGCCCCGATCCCTCGGGGGCCTACGAGCAGTACTTC
TRBV6-5	NA	NA	TRBJ2-1	CASSYSSQGGHEQFF	TGTGCCAGCAGTTACTCGTCCCAGGGAGGCCATGAGCAGTTCTTC
TRBV20-1	NA	NA	TRBJ2-5	CSVQESSETQYF	TGCAGTGTTCAAGAGAGCTCAGAGACCCAGTACTTC
TRBV20-1	NA	TRBD1	TRBJ2-5	CSARDRGRGSQYF	TGCAGTGCTAGAGATCGTGGCAGGGGGTCCCAGTACTTC
TRBV27	NA	NA	TRBJ2-5	CATRGGETQYF	TGTGCCACCCGGGGAGGAGAGACCCAGTACTTC
TRBV20-1	NA	TRBD1	TRBJ1-2	CSAREGTGVTYGYTF	TGCAGTGCTAGAGAAGGGACAGGGGTTACCTATGGCTACACCTTC